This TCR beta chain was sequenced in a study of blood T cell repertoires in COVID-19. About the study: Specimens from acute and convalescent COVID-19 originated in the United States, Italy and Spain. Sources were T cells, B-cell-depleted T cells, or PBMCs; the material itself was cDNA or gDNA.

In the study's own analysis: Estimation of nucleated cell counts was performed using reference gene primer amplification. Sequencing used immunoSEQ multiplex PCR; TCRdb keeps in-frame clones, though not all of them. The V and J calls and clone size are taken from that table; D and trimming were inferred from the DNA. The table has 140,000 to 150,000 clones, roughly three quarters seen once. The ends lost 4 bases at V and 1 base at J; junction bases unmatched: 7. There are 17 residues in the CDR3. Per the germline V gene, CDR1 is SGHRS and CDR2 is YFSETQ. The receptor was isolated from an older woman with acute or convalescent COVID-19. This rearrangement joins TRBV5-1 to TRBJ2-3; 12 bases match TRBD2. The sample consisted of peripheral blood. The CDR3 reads CASSGRLAGVRTDTQYF. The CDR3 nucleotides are TGCGCCAGCAGCGGGCGACTAGCGGGAGTCCGCACAGATACGCAGTATTTT.